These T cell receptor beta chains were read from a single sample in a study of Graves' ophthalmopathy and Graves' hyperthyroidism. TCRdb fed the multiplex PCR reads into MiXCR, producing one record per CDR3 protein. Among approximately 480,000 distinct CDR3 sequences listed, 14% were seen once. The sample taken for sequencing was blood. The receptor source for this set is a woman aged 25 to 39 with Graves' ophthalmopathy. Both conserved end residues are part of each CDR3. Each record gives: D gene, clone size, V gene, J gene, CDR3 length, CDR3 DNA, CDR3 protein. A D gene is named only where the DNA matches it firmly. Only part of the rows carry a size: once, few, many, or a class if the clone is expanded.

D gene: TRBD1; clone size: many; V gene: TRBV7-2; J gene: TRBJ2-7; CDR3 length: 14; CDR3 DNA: TGTGCCAGCAGCCCGAGACAGGGGACCCACGAGCAGTACTTC; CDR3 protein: CASSPRQGTHEQYF
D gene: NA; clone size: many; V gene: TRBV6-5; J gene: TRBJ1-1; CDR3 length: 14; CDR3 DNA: TGTGCCAGCAGTTACTCAGGTTCGAACACTGAAGCTTTCTTT; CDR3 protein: CASSYSGSNTEAFF
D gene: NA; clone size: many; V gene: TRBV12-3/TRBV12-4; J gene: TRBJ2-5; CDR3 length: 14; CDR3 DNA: TGTGCCAGCAGCCGCCTTTCGAGGAAAGAGACCCAGTACTTC; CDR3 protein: CASSRLSRKETQYF
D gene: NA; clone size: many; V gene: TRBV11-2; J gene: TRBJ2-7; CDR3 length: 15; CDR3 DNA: TGTGCCAGCAGCTTTGAGGGCAGACCAACCTACGAGCAGTACTTC; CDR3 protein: CASSFEGRPTYEQYF
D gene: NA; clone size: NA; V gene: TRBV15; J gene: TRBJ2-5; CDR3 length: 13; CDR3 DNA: TGTGCCACCAGCAGAGTTGGAGACGAGACCCAGTACTTC; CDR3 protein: CATSRVGDETQYF
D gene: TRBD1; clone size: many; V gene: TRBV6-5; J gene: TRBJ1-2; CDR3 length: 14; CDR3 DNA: TGTGCCAGCAGTTACTCGGACAGGGGGTTTGGCTACACCTTC; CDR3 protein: CASSYSDRGFGYTF
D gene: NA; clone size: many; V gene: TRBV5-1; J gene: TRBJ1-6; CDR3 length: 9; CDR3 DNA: TGCGCCAGCAGCCTAGGGCTCCACTTT; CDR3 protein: CASSLGLHF
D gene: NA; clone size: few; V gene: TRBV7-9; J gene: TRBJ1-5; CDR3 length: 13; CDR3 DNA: TGTGCCAGCAGCCCAATGGGGAATCAGCCCCAGCATTTT; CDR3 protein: CASSPMGNQPQHF
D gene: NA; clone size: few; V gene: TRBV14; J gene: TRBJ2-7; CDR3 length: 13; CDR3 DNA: TGTGCCAGCAGCTTCCGAAGGGACTACGAGCAGTACTTC; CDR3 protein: CASSFRRDYEQYF
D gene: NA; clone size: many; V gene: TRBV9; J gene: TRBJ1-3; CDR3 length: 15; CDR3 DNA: TGTGCCAGCAGCTCCGGGGAGGGTGGAGGAAACACCATATATTTT; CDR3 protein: CASSSGEGGGNTIYF
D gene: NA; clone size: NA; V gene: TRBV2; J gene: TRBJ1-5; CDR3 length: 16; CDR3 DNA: TGTGCCAGCAGTCCAACCGGGACCCAGGGAAATCAGCCCCAGCATTTT; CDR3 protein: CASSPTGTQGNQPQHF
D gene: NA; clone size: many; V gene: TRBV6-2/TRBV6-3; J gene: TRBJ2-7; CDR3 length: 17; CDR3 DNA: TGTGCCAGCAGTTACCCCCGACTAGGACCAAGGTCCTACGAGCAGTACTTC; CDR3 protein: CASSYPRLGPRSYEQYF
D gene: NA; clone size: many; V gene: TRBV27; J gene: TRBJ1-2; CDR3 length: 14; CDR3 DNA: TGTGCCAGCAGTCGATCAACAGGGACCTATGGCTACACCTTC; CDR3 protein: CASSRSTGTYGYTF
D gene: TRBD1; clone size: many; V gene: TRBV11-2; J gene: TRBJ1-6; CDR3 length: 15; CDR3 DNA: TGTGCCAGCAGCACCCGAGACAGGGACTATTCACCCCTCCACTTT; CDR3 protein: CASSTRDRDYSPLHF
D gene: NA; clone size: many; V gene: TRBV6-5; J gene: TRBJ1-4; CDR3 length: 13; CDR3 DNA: TGTGCCAGCAGTTACAGGGTCGTTGAAAAACTGTTTTTT; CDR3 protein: CASSYRVVEKLFF
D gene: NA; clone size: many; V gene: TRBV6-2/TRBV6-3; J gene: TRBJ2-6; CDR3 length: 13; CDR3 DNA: TGTGCCAGCACCGCGGTAGGAGCCAACGTCCTGACTTTC; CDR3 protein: CASTAVGANVLTF
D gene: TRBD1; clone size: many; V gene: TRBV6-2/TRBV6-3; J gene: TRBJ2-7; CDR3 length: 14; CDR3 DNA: TGTGCCAGCAGAGTAACGGGACAGAGGGATAAGCAGTACTTC; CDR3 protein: CASRVTGQRDKQYF
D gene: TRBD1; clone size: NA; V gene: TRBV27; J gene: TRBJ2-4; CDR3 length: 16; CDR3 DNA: TGTGCCAGCAGTTCAACATGGGGACAGGGCCAAAACATTCAGTACTTC; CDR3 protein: CASSSTWGQGQNIQYF
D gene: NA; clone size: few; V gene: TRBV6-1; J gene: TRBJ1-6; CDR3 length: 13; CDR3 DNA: TGTGCCAGCAGTGACCCCCTTCAGGCACCCCTCCACTTT; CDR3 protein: CASSDPLQAPLHF
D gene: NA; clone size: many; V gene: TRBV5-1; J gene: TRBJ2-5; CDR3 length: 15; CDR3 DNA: TGCGCCAGCAGCTTGGACACAGGGTCTCAAGAGACCCAGTACTTC; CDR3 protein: CASSLDTGSQETQYF
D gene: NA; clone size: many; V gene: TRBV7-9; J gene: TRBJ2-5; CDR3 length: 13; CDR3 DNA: TGTGCCAGCAGCTTAACAGTTAGTGAGACCCAGTACTTC; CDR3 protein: CASSLTVSETQYF
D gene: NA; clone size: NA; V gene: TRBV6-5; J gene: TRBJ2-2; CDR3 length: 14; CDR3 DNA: TGTGCCAGCAGTTACGGGTTAGAGACCGGGGAGCTGTTTTTT; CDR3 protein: CASSYGLETGELFF
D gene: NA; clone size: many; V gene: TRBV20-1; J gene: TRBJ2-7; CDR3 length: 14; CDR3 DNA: TGCAGTGCTCAGCACTCACAGGTCCTTTGGGAGCAGTACTTC; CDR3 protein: CSAQHSQVLWEQYF